This T cell receptor beta chain was sequenced in a study of blood T cell repertoires in COVID-19. Study at large: COVID-19 samples, acute and convalescent, were from the United States, Italy and Spain.

There are 13 residues in the CDR3. V shed 5 bases and J shed 2 bases, with 7 bases lying between them. CDR1 is LNHDA, CDR2 SQIVND, per germline (reference sequence). This clone was seen a few times. Only in-frame clones appear in the TCRdb table, and some are missing; sequencing was by immunoSEQ multiplex PCR. This table holds fewer than 150,000 clones, about nine tenths found once. The sequencing sample was made of peripheral blood. V gene TRBV19 combines with J gene TRBJ1-5, with no clear D. This TCR was recovered from a man aged 65 to 85 who had recovered from COVID-19. Written as DNA, the CDR3 is TGTGCCAGTAGTTACAGTGGCAATCAGCCCCAGCATTTT. The encoded protein is CASSYSGNQPQHF.